Presented here are 29 T cell receptor beta chains from one specimen sequenced in a study of a mutant IDH1 vaccine in newly diagnosed glioma. Sequenced by immunoSEQ multiplex PCR; TCRdb stores in-frame clones only, minus some. Altogether about 67,000 clones are present, about 83% being singletons, with the ten largest covering approximately 4.5%. Time point defined: baseline, week 1 (first vaccination visit). Regarding treatment: pre-vaccination baseline after standard-of-care therapy. The starting material was peripheral blood mononuclear cells (PBMCs), obtained from a glioma patient treated with radiotherapy, temozolomide or both. Every receptor here comes from a woman younger than 30 with glioma. Some clones in this sample may be carry-over from other donors' samples.

This chain joins TRBV6-5 and TRBJ2-3, with D possibly being TRBD1 (5 bases). The V and J ends lost 4 bases and 4 bases respectively, with 12 bases between them. CDR1 and CDR2 from the germline V gene are MNHEY and SVGAGI. There are 14 residues in the CDR3. Here the CDR3 reads CASSSAGWPDTQYF. In nucleotides, the CDR3 is TGTGCCAGCAGTTCGGCAGGGTGGCCAGATACGCAGTATTTT.

V is TRBV28 and J is TRBJ1-2; 10 nucleotides line up with TRBD1. This CDR3 has 17 residues. Germline V gives CDR1 MDHEN, CDR2 SYDVKM. The trim removed 6 bases at V and 1 base at J, leaving 11 bases unmatched. The CDR3 DNA is TGTGCCAGCAGGGGTTGGGACAGGGGCGCTAATAACTATGGCTACACCTTC. Amino acid sequence: CASRGWDRGANNYGYTF.

The V call is TRBV5-8, the J call TRBJ1-5; no firm D call. Germline V gives CDR1 SGHTS, CDR2 YDEGEE. V lost 2 bases, J lost 1 base, and 7 bases lay in between. The CDR3 loop spans 14 amino acids. CDR3 DNA: TGTGCCAGCAGCTTCCCGGGGAGCAATCAGCCCCAGCATTTT. As protein: CASSFPGSNQPQHF.

This rearrangement joins TRBV7-9 to TRBJ1-5; 8 bases agree with TRBD1. After removal of 4 bases from V and 6 bases from J, the junction contained 5 bases not matched to a gene. CDR3 length: 14 amino acids. Germline lookup yields CDR1 SEHNR and CDR2 FQNEAQ (reference sequence). CDR3 DNA: TGTGCCAGCAGCTCACAGGGGGGGAGTCAGCCCCAGCATTTT. Its translation: CASSSQGGSQPQHF.

Relative to its sample, this clone is medium-sized. V and J are TRBV30 and TRBJ1-1; D unclear. The CDR3 runs to 13 residues. The V and J ends lost 0 bases and 7 bases respectively, with 12 bases between them. Germline V gene sequence: CDR1 GTSNPN, CDR2 SVGIG (reference sequence). CDR3 sequence reads: CAWSVPLLGEAFF. CDR3 in DNA: TGTGCCTGGAGTGTACCCCTCCTAGGTGAAGCTTTCTTT.

This chain uses TRBV12-5 with TRBJ2-7; D is unresolved. There are 18 residues in the CDR3. V was pared by 6 bases and J by 1 base, with 25 bases between. The germline V gene has CDR1 LGHNT and CDR2 FRNRAP. In DNA, the CDR3 is TGTGCTAGTGGCCCCCCTTCCCCTGAGTACTCCCCATCCTACGAGCAGTACTTC. Protein sequence: CASGPPSPEYSPSYEQYF.

The V gene is TRBV29-1, the J gene TRBJ2-3, with D perhaps TRBD1 (6 bases). Germline CDR1 reads SQVTM; CDR2 reads ANQGSEA. There are 15 residues in the CDR3. The V and J ends lost 0 bases and 0 bases respectively, with 10 bases between them. CDR3 residues: CSVEDPGASTDTQYF. CDR3 coding DNA: TGCAGCGTTGAAGATCCAGGGGCAAGCACAGATACGCAGTATTTT.

In its sample, this clone was seen once. This chain links TRBV5-1 with TRBJ1-5; D perhaps matches TRBD1 (5 bases). The CDR3 loop spans 16 amino acids. CDR1 and CDR2 (germline): SGHRS, YFSETQ. Trimming shortened V by 4 bases and J by 0 bases, and 14 bases separated the two germline ends. The CDR3 DNA follows: TGCGCCAGCAGCGCCCGACCGGGACCTAGCAATCAGCCCCAGCATTTT. This codes for CASSARPGPSNQPQHF.

This chain connects TRBV6-5 to TRBJ1-2, with D possibly matching TRBD1 (5 bases). The germline V gene encodes CDR1 MNHEY and CDR2 SVGAGI. CDR3 length: 14 amino acids. Deletions cut 6 bases from V and 5 bases from J, with 16 bases between. This CDR3 is CASRGTALSYGYTF. The CDR3 DNA follows: TGTGCCAGCAGGGGGACCGCATTATCATATGGCTACACCTTC.

The rearrangement joins TRBV5-4 to TRBJ1-2, with D perhaps matching TRBD1 (5 bases). This CDR3 spans 16 amino acids. The germline CDR1 and CDR2 sequences are SGHNT and YYREEE (reference sequence). Deletions cut 3 bases from V and 0 bases from J, with 15 bases between. For the CDR3, the DNA is TGTGCCAGCAGCTCGCCGGGACGAATAGCTAACTATGGCTACACCTTC. Translating it yields CASSSPGRIANYGYTF. The variable domain in full, completed from reference TRBV5-4 and TRBJ1-2, reads ETGVTQSPTHLIKTRGQQVTLRCSSQSGHNTVSWYQQALGQGPQFIFQYYREEENGRGNFPPRFSGLQFPNYSSELNVNALELDDSALYLCASSSPGRIANYGYTFGSGTRLTVV.

V usage is TRBV4-2 and J usage is TRBJ2-2; 8 bases align to TRBD2. J lost 5 bases, V lost 1 base, and 6 bases had no gene match. The CDR3 loop spans 16 amino acids. Germline V CDR1 and CDR2: LGHNA, YNFKEQ. The CDR3 spells CASSQGSGGPTGELFF. CDR3 in DNA: TGTGCCAGCAGCCAAGGGTCGGGGGGGCCGACCGGGGAGCTGTTTTTT.

This chain connects TRBV23-1 to TRBJ2-3; D may correspond to TRBD1 or TRBD2 (5 bases each). Being an ORF, TRBV23-1 has a function that is uncertain. Trimming stripped 0 bases from V and 0 bases from J, with 10 bases between. The CDR3 spans 16 residues. CDR3 DNA: TGCGCCAGCAGTCAATCCGGGGACCGAAGCACAGATACGCAGTATTTT. Translation gives CASSQSGDRSTDTQYF.

As concerns this clone: One junction end does not reproduce the germline sequence, and a read error may be involved. This chain links TRBV13 with TRBJ2-7; D perhaps matches TRBD1 (8 bases). Germline CDR1 PRHDT, CDR2 FYEKMQ (reference sequence). The length of the CDR3 is 13 residues. The CDR3 nucleotides are TGTGCCAGCAGCCTAGGACAGGGAGGGGAGCAGTACTTC. It translates to CASSLGQGGEQYF.

This rearrangement joins TRBV19 to TRBJ1-5; D perhaps matches TRBD1 (6 bases). Looked up from germline, CDR1 is LNHDA and CDR2 is SQIVND (reference sequence). Trimming removed 6 bases at V and 3 bases at J, with 15 bases between. This CDR3 contains 15 residues. CDR3 bases: TGTGCCAGTAGGCCCGGGAGACAGGTCAATCAGCCCCAGCATTTT. Translated, it gives CASRPGRQVNQPQHF.

The chain uses TRBV5-1 and TRBJ2-6; 12 nucleotides agree with TRBD2. CDR1 and CDR2 (germline): SGHRS, YFSETQ. V shed 0 bases, J shed 2 bases, and the junction held 6 bases outside the gene matches. The CDR3 spans 19 residues. The CDR3 DNA is TGCGCCAGCAGCTTGGTGACTAGCGGGAGTGTCCCTGGGGCCAACGTCCTGACTTTC. It codes for CASSLVTSGSVPGANVLTF.

A few counts support this clone. J is TRBJ1-1 and V is TRBV6-5; D not certain. V shed 2 bases and J shed 5 bases, with 18 bases lying between them. Germline V lookup: CDR1 MNHEY, CDR2 SVGAGI. The CDR3 covers 16 residues. This chain's CDR3 is CASSYGRHSRGTEAFF. In DNA, the CDR3 is TGTGCCAGCAGTTACGGTCGGCACTCCCGCGGAACTGAAGCTTTCTTT.

The genes are TRBV19 and TRBJ1-1; D is undetermined. In germline, CDR1 is LNHDA, CDR2 SQIVND (reference sequence). The CDR3 has 13 residues. V dropped 6 bases and J dropped 5 bases, with 13 bases sitting between them. The CDR3 region has the DNA TGTGCCAGTAGCGACCTCGGGCGGACTGAAGCTTTCTTT. Encoded protein: CASSDLGRTEAFF.

V and J are TRBV9 and TRBJ1-4; D is unresolved. CDR1 SGDLS and CDR2 YYNGEE come from the germline V gene. This CDR3 is 14 amino acids long. With 4 bases removed from V and 7 bases from J, the gap between germline ends came to 14 bases. The CDR3 bases are TGTGCCAGCAGCCCCGGGCAGAGCGGTGAAAAACTGTTTTTT. Translating it yields CASSPGQSGEKLFF.

The chain has TRBV5-6 and TRBJ1-1; 7 bases map to TRBD1. The CDR3 length is 15 residues. The junction had 10 bases not matched to a gene; V was cut back by 4 bases and J by 4 bases. From germline, CDR1 is SGHDT and CDR2 YYEEEE. The CDR3 DNA is TGTGCCAGCAGCCCCCAAGGGCCAGGGGGCACTGAAGCTTTCTTT. It encodes CASSPQGPGGTEAFF.

The chain uses TRBV19 and TRBJ2-2, with 8 bases matching TRBD1. This CDR3 has 16 residues. J lost 5 bases, V lost 3 bases, and 8 bases had no gene match. In germline, CDR1 is LNHDA, CDR2 SQIVND (reference sequence). DNA for the CDR3: TGTGCCAGTAGTATCAGCAGGGGGCACGTAACCGGGGAGCTGTTTTTT. It yields the protein CASSISRGHVTGELFF. The variable domain in full, completed from reference TRBV19 and TRBJ2-2, reads DGGITQSPKYLFRKEGQNVTLSCEQNLNHDAMYWYRQDPGQGLRLIYYSQIVNDFQKGDIAEGYSVSREKKESFPLTVTSAQKNPTAFYLCASSISRGHVTGELFFGEGSRLTVL.

The rearrangement links TRBV5-1 to TRBJ1-1; 10 bases match TRBD1. The trim removed 3 bases at V and 0 bases at J, leaving 8 bases unmatched. The V gene's germline CDR1 is SGHRS and CDR2 YFSETQ. CDR3 length equals 17 residues. The CDR3 reads CASSSATGGLLNTEAFF. The CDR3 coding sequence is TGCGCCAGCAGCTCGGCGACAGGGGGCCTTCTGAACACTGAAGCTTTCTTT.

The chain is built from TRBV21-1 and TRBJ2-7; TRBD1, the table's D call, was not compared with the DNA. TRBV21-1 is a known pseudogene. This CDR3 comprises 15 residues. The CDR3 loop is CASSRWTGGAYEQYF. CDR3 DNA: TGTGCCAGCAGTCGTTGGACAGGGGGCGCCTACGAGCAGTACTTC.

This chain joins TRBV29-1 and TRBJ1-5; D gene uncertain. CDR3 size: 12 residues. Trimming took 8 bases from V and 2 from J, leaving 10 bases between them. Germline V gene sequence: CDR1 SQVTM, CDR2 ANQGSEA. CDR3 sequence: CSTQEGNQPQHF. CDR3 in DNA: TGCAGCACCCAAGAAGGCAATCAGCCCCAGCATTTT.

Only a few counts were recorded for this clone. The genes are TRBV14 and TRBJ2-7; 8 nucleotides align to TRBD2. The CDR3 has 15 residues. The V segment lost 9 bases and the J segment 3 bases; nucleotides outside the gene matches: 13. Germline V gene lookup returns CDR1 SGHDN and CDR2 FVKESK. CDR3 bases: TGTGCCAGTGATAGCGGGACCCGCCCCGGCTACGAGCAGTACTTC. Protein product: CASDSGTRPGYEQYF.

The chain couples TRBV7-2 to TRBJ1-2; a weak D match, TRBD1 (6 bases). The germline V and J ends were trimmed by 7 bases and 2 bases, with 11 bases remaining between them. CDR1 SGHTA and CDR2 FQGNSA come from the germline V gene. The CDR3 has 13 residues. DNA for the CDR3: TGTGCCAGCAAACCCACAGGGAACTATGGCTACACCTTC. This translates into CASKPTGNYGYTF.

This chain links TRBV6-5 with TRBJ2-2; D remains ambiguous. Trimming took off 5 bases at V and 0 bases at J, with 10 bases between the two ends. Per germline, CDR1 MNHEY and CDR2 SVGAGI. The CDR3 has 15 residues. The CDR3 sequence is CASSLWAANTGELFF. The CDR3 coding sequence is TGTGCCAGCAGTCTTTGGGCCGCGAACACCGGGGAGCTGTTTTTT.

The J gene is TRBJ1-2, the V gene TRBV4-3; D not resolved. Trimming cost V 0 bases and J 3 bases, with 5 bases left between them. Germline-derived CDR1 and CDR2 are LGHNA and YSLEER. CDR3 size: 13 residues. CDR3 coding DNA: TGCGCCAGCAGCCAAGACCCCTACTATGGCTACACCTTC. Protein product: CASSQDPYYGYTF.

The chain couples TRBV2 to TRBJ2-3; weak D call: TRBD1 (6 bases). Trimming took off 6 bases at V and 4 bases at J, with 17 bases between the two ends. CDR3 length equals 15 residues. Germline CDR1 and CDR2: SNHLY and FYNNEI. Here the CDR3 DNA reads TGTGCCAGCAGCGCCGACAGGCCGGGCGCAGATACGCAGTATTTT. Amino acid sequence: CASSADRPGADTQYF.

This sequence joins TRBV27 and TRBJ1-5; the D is unclear. The CDR3 is 11 amino acids. The V gene lost 8 bases and the J gene lost 7 bases, with 9 bases spanning the gap. The germline gives CDR1 MNHEY, CDR2 SMNVEV (reference sequence). The CDR3 loop is CASGYQQPQHF. CDR3 sequence (DNA): TGTGCCAGCGGATATCAGCAGCCCCAGCATTTT.